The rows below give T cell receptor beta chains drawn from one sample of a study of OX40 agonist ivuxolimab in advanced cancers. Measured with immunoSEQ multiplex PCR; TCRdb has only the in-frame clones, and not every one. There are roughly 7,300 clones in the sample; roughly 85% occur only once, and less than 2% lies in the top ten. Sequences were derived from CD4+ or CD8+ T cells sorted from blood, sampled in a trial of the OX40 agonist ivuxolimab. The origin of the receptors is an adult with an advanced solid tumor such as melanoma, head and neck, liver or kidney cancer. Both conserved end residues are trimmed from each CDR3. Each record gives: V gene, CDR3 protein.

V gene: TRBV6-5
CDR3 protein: ASKTGRRLGSPLH

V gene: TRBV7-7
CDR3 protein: ASSLEGAVETQY

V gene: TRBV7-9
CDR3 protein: ASSLFRGQGSHEQY

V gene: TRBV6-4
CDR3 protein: ASSPSGEETQY

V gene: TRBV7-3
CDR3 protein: ASSEGQVGELF

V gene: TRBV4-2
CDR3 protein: ASSQVPGHLL

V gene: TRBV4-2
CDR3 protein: ASSQDMSANGYT

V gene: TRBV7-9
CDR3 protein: ASSSLTGPGNEQF

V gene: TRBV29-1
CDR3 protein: SVSGQSNYGYT

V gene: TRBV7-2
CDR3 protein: ASSLEARGSYEQY

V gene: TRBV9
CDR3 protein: ASSRRVEWGTEAF

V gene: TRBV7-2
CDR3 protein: ASSSGALISGNTIY

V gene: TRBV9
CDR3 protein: ASSVGTGPEQF

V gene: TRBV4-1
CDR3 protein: ASSQDRTGPSPLH

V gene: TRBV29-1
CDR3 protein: SVGTGGEAVYGYT

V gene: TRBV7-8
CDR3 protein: ASSLSETGELF